The present T cell receptor beta chain was sequenced within a study of T cell repertoires in cytomegalovirus infection. As for the study in general: An indication of both CMV infection and matching HLA type came from public TCR beta signatures.

TCRdb reanalysed the reads using MiXCR and keeps one entry per CDR3 protein. The table lists around 180,000 distinct CDR3 sequences, approximately 19% of them singletons. With regard to this clonotype: Its specificity is unknown.

The CDR3 runs to 14 residues. The germline gives CDR1 SGHTA, CDR2 FQGTGA. Trimming removed 4 bases at V and 5 bases at J, with 9 bases between. Whole-study results and caveats: HLA-C-restricted CMV clonotypes gave the most frequent clonotype in two of eight donors. CMV carriers with the relevant HLA were identified by cumulative public TCR beta family frequency.

This clonotype was sampled from a human donor in good health (CMV status not recorded). Some clones in this sample may be carry-over from other donors' samples. The material sequenced was PBMCs. This chain joins TRBV7-3 and TRBJ2-6; D perhaps matches TRBD1 (6 bases). Here the CDR3 DNA reads TGTGCCAGCAGCTCACAGGGCTGGGCCAACGTCCTGACTTTC. The encoded protein is CASSSQGWANVLTF.